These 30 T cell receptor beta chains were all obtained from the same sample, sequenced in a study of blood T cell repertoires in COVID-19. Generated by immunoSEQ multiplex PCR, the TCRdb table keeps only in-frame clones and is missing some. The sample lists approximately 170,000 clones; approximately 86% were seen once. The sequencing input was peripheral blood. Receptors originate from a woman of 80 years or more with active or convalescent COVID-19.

CDR3 protein: CASQGQLTDTQYF. CDR3 DNA sequence: TGCGCCAGCCAGGGACAGCTAACAGATACGCAGTATTTT. The V call is TRBV10-1, the J call TRBJ2-3, with 7 bases matching TRBD1. CDR1 is WNHNN and CDR2 is SYGVQD in the germline V gene (reference sequence). The CDR3 contains 13 residues. The trim removed 8 bases at V and 3 bases at J, leaving 5 bases unmatched.

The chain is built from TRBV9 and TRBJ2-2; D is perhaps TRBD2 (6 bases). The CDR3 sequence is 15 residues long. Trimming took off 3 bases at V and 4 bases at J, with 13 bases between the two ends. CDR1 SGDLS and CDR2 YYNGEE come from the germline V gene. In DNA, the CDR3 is TGTGCCAGCAGCGGGGCCGGGACTCGCACCGGGGAGCTGTTTTTT. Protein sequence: CASSGAGTRTGELFF.

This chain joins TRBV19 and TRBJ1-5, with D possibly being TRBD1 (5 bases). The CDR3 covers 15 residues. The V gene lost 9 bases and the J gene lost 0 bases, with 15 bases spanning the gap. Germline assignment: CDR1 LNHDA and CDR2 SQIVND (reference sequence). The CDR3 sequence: CASRSWGGSNQPQHF. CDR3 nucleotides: TGTGCCAGCAGAAGCTGGGGGGGTAGCAATCAGCCCCAGCATTTT.

CDR3 DNA sequence: TGTGCCTGGAGTGTAAAGTCTAGCGGGGGCACCGGGGAGCTGTTTTTT. Translated, it gives CAWSVKSSGGTGELFF. V is TRBV30 and J is TRBJ2-2, with TRBD2 matching 10 bases. V lost 0 bases to trimming and J lost 4 bases; unmatched junction nucleotides: 5. Germline assignment: CDR1 GTSNPN and CDR2 SVGIG (reference sequence). This CDR3 is 16 amino acids long.

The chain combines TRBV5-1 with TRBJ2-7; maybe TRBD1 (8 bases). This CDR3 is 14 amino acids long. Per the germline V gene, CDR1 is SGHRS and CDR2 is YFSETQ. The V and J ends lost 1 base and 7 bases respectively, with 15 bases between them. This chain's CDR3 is CASSLTTGGDEQYF. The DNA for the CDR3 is TGCGCCAGCAGCTTGACTACAGGGGGGGATGAGCAGTACTTC.

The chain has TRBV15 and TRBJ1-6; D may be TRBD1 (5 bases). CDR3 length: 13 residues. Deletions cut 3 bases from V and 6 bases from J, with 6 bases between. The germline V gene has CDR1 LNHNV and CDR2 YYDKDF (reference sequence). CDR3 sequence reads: CATSRDTNSPLHF. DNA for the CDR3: TGTGCCACCAGCAGGGACACTAATTCACCCCTCCACTTT.

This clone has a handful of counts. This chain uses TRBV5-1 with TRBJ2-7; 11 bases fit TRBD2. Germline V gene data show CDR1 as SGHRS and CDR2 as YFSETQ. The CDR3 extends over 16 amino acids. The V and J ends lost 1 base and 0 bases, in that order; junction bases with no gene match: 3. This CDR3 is CASSLLTSGISYEQYF. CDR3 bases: TGCGCCAGCAGCTTGTTGACTAGCGGGATCTCCTACGAGCAGTACTTC. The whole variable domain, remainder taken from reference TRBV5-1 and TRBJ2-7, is KAGVTQTPRYLIKTRGQQVTLSCSPISGHRSVSWYQQTPGQGLQFLFEYFSETQRNKGNFPGRFSGRQFSNSRSEMNVSTLELGDSALYLCASSLLTSGISYEQYFGPGTRLTVT.

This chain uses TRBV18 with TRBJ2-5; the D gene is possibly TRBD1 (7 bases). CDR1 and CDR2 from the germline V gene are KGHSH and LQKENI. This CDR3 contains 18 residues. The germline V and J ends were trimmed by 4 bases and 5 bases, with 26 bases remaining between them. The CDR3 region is CASSRVVQGGSEGETQYF. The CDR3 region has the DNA TGTGCCAGCTCACGTGTGGTGCAGGGGGGCTCCGAAGGTGAGACCCAGTACTTC. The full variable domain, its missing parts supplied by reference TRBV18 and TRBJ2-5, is NAGVMQNPRHLVRRRGQEARLRCSPMKGHSHVYWYRQLPEEGLKFMVYLQKENIIDESGMPKERFSAEFPKEGPSILRIQQVVRGDSAAYFCASSRVVQGGSEGETQYFGPGTRLLVL.

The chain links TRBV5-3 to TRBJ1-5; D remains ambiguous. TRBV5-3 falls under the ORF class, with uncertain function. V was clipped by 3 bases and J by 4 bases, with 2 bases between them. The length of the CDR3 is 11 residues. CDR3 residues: CARSSNQPQHF. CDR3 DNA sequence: TGTGCCAGAAGCTCTAATCAGCCCCAGCATTTT.

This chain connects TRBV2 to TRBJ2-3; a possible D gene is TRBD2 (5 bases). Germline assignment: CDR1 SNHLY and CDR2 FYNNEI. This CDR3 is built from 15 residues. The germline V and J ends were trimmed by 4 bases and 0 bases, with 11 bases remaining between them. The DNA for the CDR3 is TGTGCCAGCAGTGGAGGGTGGCGGAGCACAGATACGCAGTATTTT. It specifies CASSGGWRSTDTQYF.

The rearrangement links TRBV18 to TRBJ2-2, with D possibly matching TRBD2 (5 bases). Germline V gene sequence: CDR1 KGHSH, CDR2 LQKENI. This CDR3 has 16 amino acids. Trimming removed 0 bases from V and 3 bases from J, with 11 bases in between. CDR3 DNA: TGTGCCAGCTCACCACCTGAGCGGAGAGACACCGGGGAGCTGTTTTTT. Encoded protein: CASSPPERRDTGELFF. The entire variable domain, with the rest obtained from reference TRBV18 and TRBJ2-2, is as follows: NAGVMQNPRHLVRRRGQEARLRCSPMKGHSHVYWYRQLPEEGLKFMVYLQKENIIDESGMPKERFSAEFPKEGPSILRIQQVVRGDSAAYFCASSPPERRDTGELFFGEGSRLTVL.

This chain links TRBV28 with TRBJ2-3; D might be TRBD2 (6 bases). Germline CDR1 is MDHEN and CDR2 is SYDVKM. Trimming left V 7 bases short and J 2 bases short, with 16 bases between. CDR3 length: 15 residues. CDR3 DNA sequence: TGTGCCAGCACCCCCCATAGCGGTCTCACAGATACGCAGTATTTT. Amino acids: CASTPHSGLTDTQYF.

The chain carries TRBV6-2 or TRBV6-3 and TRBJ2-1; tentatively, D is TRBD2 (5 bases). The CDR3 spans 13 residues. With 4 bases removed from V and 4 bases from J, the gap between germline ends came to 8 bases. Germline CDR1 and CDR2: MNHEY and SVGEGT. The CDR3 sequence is CASSSTGYNEQFF. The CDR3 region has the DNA TGTGCCAGCAGTTCTACGGGATACAATGAGCAGTTCTTC.

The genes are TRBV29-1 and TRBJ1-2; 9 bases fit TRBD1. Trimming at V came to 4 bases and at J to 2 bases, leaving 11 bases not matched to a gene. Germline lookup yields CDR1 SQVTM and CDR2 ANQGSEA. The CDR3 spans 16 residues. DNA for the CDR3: TGCAGCGTTGTCTCACAGGGGGCGAGATCGAACTATGGCTACACCTTC. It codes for CSVVSQGARSNYGYTF.

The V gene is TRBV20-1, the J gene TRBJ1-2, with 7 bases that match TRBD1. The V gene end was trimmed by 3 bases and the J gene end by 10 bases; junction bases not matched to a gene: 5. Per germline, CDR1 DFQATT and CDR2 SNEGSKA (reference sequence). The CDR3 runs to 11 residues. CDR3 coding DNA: TGCAGTGCTAGCCCCAGGGGGGACTACACCTTC. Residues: CSASPRGDYTF.

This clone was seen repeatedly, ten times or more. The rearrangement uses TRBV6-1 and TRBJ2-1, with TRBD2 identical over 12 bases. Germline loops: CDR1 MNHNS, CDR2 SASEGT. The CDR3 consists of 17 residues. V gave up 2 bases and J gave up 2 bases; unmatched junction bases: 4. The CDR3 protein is CASSERASGRAYNEQFF. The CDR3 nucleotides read TGTGCCAGCAGTGAAAGGGCTAGCGGGAGGGCCTACAATGAGCAGTTCTTC.

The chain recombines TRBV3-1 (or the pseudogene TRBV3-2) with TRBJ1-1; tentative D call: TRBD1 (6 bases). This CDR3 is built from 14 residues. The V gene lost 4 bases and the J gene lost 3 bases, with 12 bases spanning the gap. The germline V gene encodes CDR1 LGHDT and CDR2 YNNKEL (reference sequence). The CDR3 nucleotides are TGTGCCAGCAGCCCAGAACAGGGTGACACTGAAGCTTTCTTT. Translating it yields CASSPEQGDTEAFF.

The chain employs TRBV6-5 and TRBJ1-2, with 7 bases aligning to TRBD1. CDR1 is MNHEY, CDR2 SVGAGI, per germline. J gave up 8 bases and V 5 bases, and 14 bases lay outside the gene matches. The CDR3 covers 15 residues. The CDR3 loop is CASSQRTGTVGGYTF. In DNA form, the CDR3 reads TGTGCCAGCAGTCAACGCACCGGGACAGTAGGAGGCTACACCTTC.

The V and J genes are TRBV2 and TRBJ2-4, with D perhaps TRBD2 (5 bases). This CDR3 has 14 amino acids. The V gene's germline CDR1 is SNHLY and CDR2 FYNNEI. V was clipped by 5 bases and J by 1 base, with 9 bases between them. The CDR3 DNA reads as TGTGCCAGCAGTCCCGAGCGGGCCAAAAACATTCAGTACTTC. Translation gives CASSPERAKNIQYF.

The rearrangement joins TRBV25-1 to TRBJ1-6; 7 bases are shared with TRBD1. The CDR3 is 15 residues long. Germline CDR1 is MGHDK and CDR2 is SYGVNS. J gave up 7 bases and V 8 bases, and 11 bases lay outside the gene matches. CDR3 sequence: CASREDRSSNSPLHF. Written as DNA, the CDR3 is TGTGCCAGCCGAGAGGACAGGTCTAGCAATTCACCCCTCCACTTT.

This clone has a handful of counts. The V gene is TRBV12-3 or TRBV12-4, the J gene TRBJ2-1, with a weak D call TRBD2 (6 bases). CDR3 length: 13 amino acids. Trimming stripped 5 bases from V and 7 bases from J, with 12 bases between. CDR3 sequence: CASSETSHNEQFF. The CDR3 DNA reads TGTGCCAGCAGTGAGACTAGTCATAATGAGCAGTTCTTC.

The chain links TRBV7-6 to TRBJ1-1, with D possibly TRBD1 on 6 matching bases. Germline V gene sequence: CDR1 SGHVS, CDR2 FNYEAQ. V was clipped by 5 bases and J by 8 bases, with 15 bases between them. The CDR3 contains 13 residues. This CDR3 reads CASSPWRGGEAFF. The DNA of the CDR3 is TGTGCCAGCAGCCCCTGGAGGGGGGGAGAAGCTTTCTTT.

In nucleotides, the CDR3 is TGCGCCAGCAGCCTATATCCAACAGGTTCCCCACGCCCCACCGACAATCAGCCCCAGCATTTT. It specifies CASSLYPTGSPRPTDNQPQHF. This chain uses TRBV5-1 with TRBJ1-5, with a weak D call TRBD1 (5 bases). Trimming stripped 4 bases from V and 3 bases from J, with 32 bases between. There are 21 residues in the CDR3. CDR1 SGHRS and CDR2 YFSETQ come from the germline V gene.

CDR3 residues: CASSQDIQGGYTF. In DNA form, the CDR3 reads TGTGCCAGCAGCCAAGATATACAGGGTGGCTACACCTTC. The chain combines TRBV4-2 with TRBJ1-2, with D possibly matching TRBD1 (6 bases). The length of the CDR3 is 13 residues. Trimming shortened V by 0 bases and J by 7 bases, and 9 bases separated the two germline ends. The germline V gene encodes CDR1 LGHNA and CDR2 YNFKEQ.

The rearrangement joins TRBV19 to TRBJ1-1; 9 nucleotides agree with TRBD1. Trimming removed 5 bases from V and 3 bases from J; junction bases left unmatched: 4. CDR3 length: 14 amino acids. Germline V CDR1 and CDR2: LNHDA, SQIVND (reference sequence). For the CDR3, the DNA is TGTGCCAGTAGTCAACAGGGGGCCGACACTGAAGCTTTCTTT. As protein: CASSQQGADTEAFF.

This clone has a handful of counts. CDR3 DNA: TGTGCCAGCAGCCGACAGGGGAAGAACACTGAAGCTTTCTTT. Residues: CASSRQGKNTEAFF. The chain is built from TRBV6-5 and TRBJ1-1; 8 bases agree with TRBD1. The CDR3 has 14 residues. The trim removed 6 bases at V and 1 base at J, leaving 4 bases unmatched. Germline V gene sequence: CDR1 MNHEY, CDR2 SVGAGI.

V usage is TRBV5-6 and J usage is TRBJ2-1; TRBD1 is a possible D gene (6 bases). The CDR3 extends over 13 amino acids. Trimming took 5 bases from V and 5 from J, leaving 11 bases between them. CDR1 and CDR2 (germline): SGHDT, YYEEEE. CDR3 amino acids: CASSSDSHNEQFF. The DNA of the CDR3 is TGTGCCAGCAGTTCGGACAGCCACAATGAGCAGTTCTTC.

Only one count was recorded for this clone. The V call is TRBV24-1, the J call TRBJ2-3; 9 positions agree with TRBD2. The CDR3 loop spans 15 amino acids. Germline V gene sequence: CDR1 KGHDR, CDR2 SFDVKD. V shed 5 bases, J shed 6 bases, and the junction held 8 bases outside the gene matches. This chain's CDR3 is CATSGGTREGDTQYF. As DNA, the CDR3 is TGTGCCACCAGTGGGGGAACGCGGGAGGGGGATACGCAGTATTTT.

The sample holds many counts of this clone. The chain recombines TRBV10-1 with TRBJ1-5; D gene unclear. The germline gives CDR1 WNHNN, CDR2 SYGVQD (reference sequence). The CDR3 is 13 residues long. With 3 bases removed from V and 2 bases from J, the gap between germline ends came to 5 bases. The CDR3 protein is CASSETGNQPQHF. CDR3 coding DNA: TGCGCCAGCAGTGAAACAGGCAATCAGCCCCAGCATTTT.

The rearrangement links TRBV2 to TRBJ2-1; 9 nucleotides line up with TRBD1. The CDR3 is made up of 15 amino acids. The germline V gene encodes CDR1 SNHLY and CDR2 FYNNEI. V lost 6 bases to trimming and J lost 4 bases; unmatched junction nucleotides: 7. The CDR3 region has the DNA TGTGCCAGCAGACCGGGACAGGGATTTTACAATGAGCAGTTCTTC. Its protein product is CASRPGQGFYNEQFF.